This TCR beta chain originates from a study of human T cells and chemical hapten exposure. The time point denotes: pre-sensitization, week 0. As for treatment: therapeutic diphenylcyclopropenone sensitization with weekly scalp DPC. Within the library, unique molecular identifiers were attached to each individual cDNA molecule. TCRdb used MiXCR to reprocess the RACE reads, holding one entry per CDR3 protein. The sample yields about 290,000 distinct CDR3 sequences, almost 8% seen once. Ten or more counts support this clonotype. The CDR3 runs to 17 residues. Germline values: CDR1 SEHNR, CDR2 FQNEAQ (reference sequence). With 4 bases removed from V and 2 bases from J, the gap between germline ends came to 21 bases.

Sequences were derived from whole blood, sampled in connection with sensitization to the hapten diphenylcyclopropenone (DPC). This chain links TRBV7-9 with TRBJ2-7; D is undetermined. This TCR came from a man aged 18 to 35 with alopecia areata. Some clones in this sample may be carry-over from other donors' samples. The CDR3 sequence: CASSYQMGQRNPYEQYF. The CDR3 bases are TGTGCCAGCAGCTATCAGATGGGCCAGAGAAATCCCTACGAGCAGTACTTC.